This T cell receptor beta chain was recorded in a study of blood T cell repertoires in COVID-19. Overall study: In each case, the material was cDNA or gDNA derived from T cells, B-cell-depleted T cells, or PBMCs.

In this sample, this clone turned up a few times. Source study methods: Scientists estimated how many nucleated cells there were by amplifying reference gene primers. The method was immunoSEQ multiplex PCR; TCRdb's version includes in-frame clones alone and lacks a portion of them. The V and J calls and clone size are taken from that table; D and trimming were inferred from the DNA. The table lists about 53,000 clones, around 86% of them singletons. The length of the CDR3 is 16 residues. Germline CDR1 is SGHDN and CDR2 is FVKESK. The V gene lost 1 base and the J gene lost 2 bases, with 13 bases spanning the gap.

The chain recombines TRBV14 with TRBJ2-3; D uncertain. The material sequenced was peripheral blood. The sequence was obtained from a man older than 75 with acute or convalescent COVID-19. Here the CDR3 reads CASSQVRKALTDTQYF. The DNA for the CDR3 is TGTGCCAGCAGCCAAGTGCGGAAGGCCCTCACAGATACGCAGTATTTT.